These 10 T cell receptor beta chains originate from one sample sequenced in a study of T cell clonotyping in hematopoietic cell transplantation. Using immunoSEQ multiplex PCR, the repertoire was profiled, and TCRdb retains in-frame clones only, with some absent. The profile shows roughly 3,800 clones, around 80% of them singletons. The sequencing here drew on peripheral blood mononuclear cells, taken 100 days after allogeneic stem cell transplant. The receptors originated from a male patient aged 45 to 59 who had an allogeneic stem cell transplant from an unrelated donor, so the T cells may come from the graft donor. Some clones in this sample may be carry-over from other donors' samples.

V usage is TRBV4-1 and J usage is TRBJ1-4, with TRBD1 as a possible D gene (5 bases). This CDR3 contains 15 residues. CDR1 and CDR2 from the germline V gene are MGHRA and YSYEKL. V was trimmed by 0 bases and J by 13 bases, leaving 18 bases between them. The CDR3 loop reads CASSQDWGLPGGLFF. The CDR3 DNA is TGCGCCAGCAGCCAAGATTGGGGACTCCCGGGGGGACTGTTTTTT.

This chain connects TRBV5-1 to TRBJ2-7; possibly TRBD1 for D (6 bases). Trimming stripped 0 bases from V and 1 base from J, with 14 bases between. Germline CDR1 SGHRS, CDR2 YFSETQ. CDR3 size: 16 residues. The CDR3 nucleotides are TGCGCCAGCAGCTTGGACCCGGCAGGGGAGTCCTACGAGCAGTACTTC. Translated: CASSLDPAGESYEQYF.

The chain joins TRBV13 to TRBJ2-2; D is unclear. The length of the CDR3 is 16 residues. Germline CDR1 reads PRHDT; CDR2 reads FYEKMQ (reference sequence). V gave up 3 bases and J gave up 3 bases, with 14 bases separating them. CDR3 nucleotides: TGTGCCAGCAGCTTCCCCTCCGGGTCCCACACCGGGGAGCTGTTTTTT. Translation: CASSFPSGSHTGELFF.

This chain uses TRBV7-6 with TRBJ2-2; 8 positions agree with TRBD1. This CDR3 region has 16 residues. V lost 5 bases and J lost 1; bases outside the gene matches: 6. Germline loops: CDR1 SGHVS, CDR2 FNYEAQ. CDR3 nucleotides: TGTGCCAGCAGCCCCCTGACAGGGGAGAACACCGGGGAGCTGTTTTTT. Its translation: CASSPLTGENTGELFF.

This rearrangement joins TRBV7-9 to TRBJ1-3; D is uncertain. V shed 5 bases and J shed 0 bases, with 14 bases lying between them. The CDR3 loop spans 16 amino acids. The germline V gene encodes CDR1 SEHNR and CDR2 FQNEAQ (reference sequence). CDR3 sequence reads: CASSPRNFSSGNTIYF. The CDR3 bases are TGTGCCAGCAGCCCCCGGAACTTTTCCTCTGGAAACACCATATATTTT.

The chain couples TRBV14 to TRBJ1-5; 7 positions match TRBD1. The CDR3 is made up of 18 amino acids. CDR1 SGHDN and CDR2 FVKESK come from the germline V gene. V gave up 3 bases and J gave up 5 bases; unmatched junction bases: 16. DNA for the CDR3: TGTGCCAGCAGCCACACTCCAGGGACAGTTATAGATGATCAGCCCCAGCATTTT. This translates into CASSHTPGTVIDDQPQHF.

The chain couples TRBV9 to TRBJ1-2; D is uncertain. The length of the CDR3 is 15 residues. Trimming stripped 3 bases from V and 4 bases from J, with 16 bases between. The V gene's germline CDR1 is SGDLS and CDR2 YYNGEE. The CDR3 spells CASSGGRDPAYGYTF. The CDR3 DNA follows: TGTGCCAGCAGCGGAGGCCGAGACCCGGCCTATGGCTACACCTTC.

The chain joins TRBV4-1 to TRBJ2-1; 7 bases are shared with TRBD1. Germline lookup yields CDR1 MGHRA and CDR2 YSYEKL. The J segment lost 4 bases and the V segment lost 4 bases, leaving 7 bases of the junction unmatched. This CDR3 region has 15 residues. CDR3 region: CASSPTQGEYNEQFF. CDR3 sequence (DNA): TGCGCCAGCAGCCCTACCCAGGGGGAGTACAATGAGCAGTTCTTC.

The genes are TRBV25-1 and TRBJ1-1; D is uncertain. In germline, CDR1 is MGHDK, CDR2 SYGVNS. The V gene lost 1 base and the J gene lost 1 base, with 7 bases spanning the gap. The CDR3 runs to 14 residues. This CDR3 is CASSELAGNTEAFF. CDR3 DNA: TGTGCCAGCAGTGAATTGGCGGGGAACACTGAAGCTTTCTTT. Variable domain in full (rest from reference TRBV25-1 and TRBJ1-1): EADIYQTPRYLVIGTGKKITLECSQTMGHDKMYWYQQDPGMELHLIHYSYGVNSTEKGDLSSESTVSRIRTEHFPLTLESARPSHTSQYLCASSELAGNTEAFFGQGTRLTVV.

The CDR3 here is CASSYSMYSANTEAFF. CDR3 sequence (DNA): TGTGCCAGCAGTTACTCGATGTACAGCGCGAACACTGAAGCTTTCTTT. J is TRBJ1-1 and V is TRBV6-5; D ambiguous. The germline V and J ends were trimmed by 0 bases and 1 base, with 12 bases remaining between them. Germline assignment: CDR1 MNHEY and CDR2 SVGAGI. CDR3 length: 16 amino acids.